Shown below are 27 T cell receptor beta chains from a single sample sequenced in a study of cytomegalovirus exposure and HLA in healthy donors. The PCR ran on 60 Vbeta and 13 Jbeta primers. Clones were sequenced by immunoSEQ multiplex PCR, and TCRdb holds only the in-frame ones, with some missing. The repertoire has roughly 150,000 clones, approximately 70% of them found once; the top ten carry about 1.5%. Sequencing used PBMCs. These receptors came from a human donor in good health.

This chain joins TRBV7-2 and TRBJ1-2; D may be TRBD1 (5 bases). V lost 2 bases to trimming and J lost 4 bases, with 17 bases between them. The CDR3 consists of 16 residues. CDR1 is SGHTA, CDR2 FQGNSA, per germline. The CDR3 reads CASSLRPGRGGYGYTF. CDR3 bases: TGTGCCAGCAGCTTAAGGCCGGGACGGGGGGGCTATGGCTACACCTTC.

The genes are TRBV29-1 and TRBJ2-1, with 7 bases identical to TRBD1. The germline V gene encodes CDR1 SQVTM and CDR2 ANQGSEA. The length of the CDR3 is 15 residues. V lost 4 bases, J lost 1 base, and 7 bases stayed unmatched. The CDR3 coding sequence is TGCAGCGTTGCCCCGGGACAGCTGTCCTACAATGAGCAGTTCTTC. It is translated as CSVAPGQLSYNEQFF.

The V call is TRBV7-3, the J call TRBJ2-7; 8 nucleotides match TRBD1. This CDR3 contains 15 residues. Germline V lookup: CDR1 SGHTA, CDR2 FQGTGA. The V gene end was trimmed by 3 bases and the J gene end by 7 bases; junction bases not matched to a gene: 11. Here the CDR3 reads CASSFAGQGQGEQYF. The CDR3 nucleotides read TGTGCCAGCAGCTTTGCCGGACAGGGCCAGGGAGAGCAGTACTTC. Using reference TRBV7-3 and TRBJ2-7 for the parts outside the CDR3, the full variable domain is GAGVSQTPSNKVTEKGKYVELRCDPISGHTALYWYRQSLGQGPEFLIYFQGTGAADDSGLPNDRFFAVRPEGSVSTLKIQRTERGDSAVYLCASSFAGQGQGEQYFGPGTRLTVT.

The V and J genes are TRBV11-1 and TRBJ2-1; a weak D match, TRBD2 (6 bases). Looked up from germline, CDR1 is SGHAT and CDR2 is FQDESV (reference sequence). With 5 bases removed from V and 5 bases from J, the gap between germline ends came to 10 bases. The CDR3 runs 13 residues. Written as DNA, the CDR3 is TGTGCCAGCAGCCGTAGCGGTAACAATGAGCAGTTCTTC. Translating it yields CASSRSGNNEQFF.

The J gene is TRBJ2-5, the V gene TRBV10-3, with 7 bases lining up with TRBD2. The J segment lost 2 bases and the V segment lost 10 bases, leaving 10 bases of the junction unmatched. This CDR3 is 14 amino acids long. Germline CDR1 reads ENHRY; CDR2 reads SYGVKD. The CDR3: CATHSRENQETQYF. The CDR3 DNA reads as TGTGCCACCCACTCGCGGGAGAATCAAGAGACCCAGTACTTC.

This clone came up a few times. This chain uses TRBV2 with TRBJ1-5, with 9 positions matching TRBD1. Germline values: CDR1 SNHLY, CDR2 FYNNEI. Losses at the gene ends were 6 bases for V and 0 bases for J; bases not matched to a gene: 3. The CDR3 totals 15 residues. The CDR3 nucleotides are TGTGCCAGCAGCCTGGACAGGGGTAGCAATCAGCCCCAGCATTTT. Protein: CASSLDRGSNQPQHF.

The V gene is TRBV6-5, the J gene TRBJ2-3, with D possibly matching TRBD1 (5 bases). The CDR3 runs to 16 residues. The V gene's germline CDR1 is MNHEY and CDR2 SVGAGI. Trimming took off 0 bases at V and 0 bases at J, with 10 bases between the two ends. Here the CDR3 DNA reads TGTGCCAGCAGTTACTCAAGGGGCCGGAGCACAGATACGCAGTATTTT. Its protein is CASSYSRGRSTDTQYF.

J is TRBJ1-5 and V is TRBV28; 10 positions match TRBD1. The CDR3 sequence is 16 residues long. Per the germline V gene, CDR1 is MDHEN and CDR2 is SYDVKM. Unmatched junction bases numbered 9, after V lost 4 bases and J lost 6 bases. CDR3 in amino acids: CASSSHWDRGIQPQHF. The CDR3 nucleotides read TGTGCCAGCAGTTCCCATTGGGACAGGGGTATTCAGCCCCAGCATTTT.

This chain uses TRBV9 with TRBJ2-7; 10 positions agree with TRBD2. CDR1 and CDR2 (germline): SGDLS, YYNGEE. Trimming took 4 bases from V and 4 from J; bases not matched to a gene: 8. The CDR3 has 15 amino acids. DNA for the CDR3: TGTGCCAGCAGCCCCCGAGCGGGAGGGCAATACGAGCAGTACTTC. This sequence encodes CASSPRAGGQYEQYF.

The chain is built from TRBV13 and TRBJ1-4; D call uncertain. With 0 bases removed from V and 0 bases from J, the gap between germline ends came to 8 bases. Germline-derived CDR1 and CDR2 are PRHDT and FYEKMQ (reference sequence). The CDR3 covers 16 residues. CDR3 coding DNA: TGTGCCAGCAGCTTAGGTTCGTCGGCAACTAATGAAAAACTGTTTTTT. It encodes CASSLGSSATNEKLFF. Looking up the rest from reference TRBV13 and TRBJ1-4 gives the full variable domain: AAGVIQSPRHLIKEKRETATLKCYPIPRHDTVYWYQQGPGQDPQFLISFYEKMQSDKGSIPDRFSAQQFSDYHSELNMSSLELGDSALYFCASSLGSSATNEKLFFGSGTQLSVL.

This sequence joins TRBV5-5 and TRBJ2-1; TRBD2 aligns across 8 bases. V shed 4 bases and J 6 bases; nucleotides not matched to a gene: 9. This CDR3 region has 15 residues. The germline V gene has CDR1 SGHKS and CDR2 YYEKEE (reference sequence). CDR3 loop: CASSPYSREVNEQFF. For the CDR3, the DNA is TGTGCCAGCAGCCCGTACTCGCGGGAGGTCAATGAGCAGTTCTTC.

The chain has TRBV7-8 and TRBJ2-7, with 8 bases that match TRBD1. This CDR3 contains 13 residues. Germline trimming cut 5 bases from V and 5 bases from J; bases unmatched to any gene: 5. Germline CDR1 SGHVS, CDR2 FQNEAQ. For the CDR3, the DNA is TGTGCCAGCAGCCCGGACAGGGACAACGAGCAGTACTTC. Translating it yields CASSPDRDNEQYF.

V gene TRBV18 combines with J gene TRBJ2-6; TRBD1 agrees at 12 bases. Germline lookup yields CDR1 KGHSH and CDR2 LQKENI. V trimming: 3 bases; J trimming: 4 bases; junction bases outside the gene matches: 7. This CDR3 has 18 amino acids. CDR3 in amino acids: CASSPGTGGASGANVLTF. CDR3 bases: TGTGCCAGCTCACCTGGGACAGGGGGCGCGTCGGGGGCCAACGTCCTGACTTTC.

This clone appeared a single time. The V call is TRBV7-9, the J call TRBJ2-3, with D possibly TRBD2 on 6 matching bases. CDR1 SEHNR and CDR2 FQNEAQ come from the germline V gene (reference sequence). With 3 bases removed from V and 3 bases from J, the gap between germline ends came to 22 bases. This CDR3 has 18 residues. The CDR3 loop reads CASSFLAGGDWRTDTQYF. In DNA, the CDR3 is TGTGCCAGCAGCTTCCTCGCCGGGGGAGACTGGAGGACAGATACGCAGTATTTT.

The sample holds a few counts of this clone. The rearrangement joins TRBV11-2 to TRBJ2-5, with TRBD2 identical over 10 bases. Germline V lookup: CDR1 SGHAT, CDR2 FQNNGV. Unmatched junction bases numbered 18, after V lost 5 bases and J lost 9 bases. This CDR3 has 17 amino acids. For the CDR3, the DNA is TGTGCCAGCAGCCCAATTCCCGGGACTAGCGCCCGAGGGTCCCAGTACTTC. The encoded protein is CASSPIPGTSARGSQYF.

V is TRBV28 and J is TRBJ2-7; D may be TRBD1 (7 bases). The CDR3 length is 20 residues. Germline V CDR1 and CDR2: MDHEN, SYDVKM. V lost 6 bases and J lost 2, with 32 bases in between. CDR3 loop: CASRTLGWQGGGQGPYEQYF. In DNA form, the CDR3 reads TGTGCCAGCAGAACGTTAGGGTGGCAGGGGGGAGGTCAAGGGCCCTACGAGCAGTACTTC.

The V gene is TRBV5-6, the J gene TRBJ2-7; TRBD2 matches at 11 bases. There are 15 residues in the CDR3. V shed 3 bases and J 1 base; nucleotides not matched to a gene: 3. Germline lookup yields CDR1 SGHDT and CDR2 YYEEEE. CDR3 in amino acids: CASSSRLAGSYEQYF. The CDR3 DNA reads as TGTGCCAGCAGCTCTCGACTAGCGGGATCCTACGAGCAGTACTTC.

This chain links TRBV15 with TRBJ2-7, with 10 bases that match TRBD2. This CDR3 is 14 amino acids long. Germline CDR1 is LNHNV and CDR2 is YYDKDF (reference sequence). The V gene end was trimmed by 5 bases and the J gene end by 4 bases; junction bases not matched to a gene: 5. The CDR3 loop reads CATSPKREGYEQYF. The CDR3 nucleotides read TGTGCCACCAGCCCAAAGCGGGAGGGTTACGAGCAGTACTTC.

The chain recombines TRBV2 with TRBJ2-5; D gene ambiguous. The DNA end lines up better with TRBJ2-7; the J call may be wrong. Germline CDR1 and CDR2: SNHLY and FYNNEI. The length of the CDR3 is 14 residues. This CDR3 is CASSPGSLSYEQYF. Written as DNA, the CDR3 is TGTGCCAGCAGCCCGGGTTCGCTTTCCTACGAGCAGTACTTC.

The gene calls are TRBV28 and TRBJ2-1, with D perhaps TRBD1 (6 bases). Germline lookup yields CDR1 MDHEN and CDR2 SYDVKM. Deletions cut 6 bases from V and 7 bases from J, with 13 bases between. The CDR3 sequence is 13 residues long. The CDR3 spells CASSRPGQNEQFF. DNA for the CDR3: TGTGCCAGCAGCCGGCCCGGACAGAATGAGCAGTTCTTC.

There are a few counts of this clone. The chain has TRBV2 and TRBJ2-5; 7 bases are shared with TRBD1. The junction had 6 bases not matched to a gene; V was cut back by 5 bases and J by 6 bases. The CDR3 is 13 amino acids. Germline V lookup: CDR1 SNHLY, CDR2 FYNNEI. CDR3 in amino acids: CASSNTGVQTQYF. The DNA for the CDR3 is TGTGCCAGCAGTAATACAGGGGTACAGACCCAGTACTTC.

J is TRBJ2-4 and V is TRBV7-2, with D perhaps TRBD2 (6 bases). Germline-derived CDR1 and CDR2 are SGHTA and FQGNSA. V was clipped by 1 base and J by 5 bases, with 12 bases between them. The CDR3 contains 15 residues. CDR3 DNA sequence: TGTGCCAGCAGCTTAGGGGTTGGGACTGAAAACATTCAGTACTTC. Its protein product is CASSLGVGTENIQYF.

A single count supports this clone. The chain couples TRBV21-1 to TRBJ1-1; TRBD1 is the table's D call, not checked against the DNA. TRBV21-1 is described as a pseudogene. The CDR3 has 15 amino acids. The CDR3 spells CAASNRGRMNTEAFF. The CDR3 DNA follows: TGTGCAGCCTCTAACAGGGGAAGGATGAACACTGAAGCTTTCTTT.

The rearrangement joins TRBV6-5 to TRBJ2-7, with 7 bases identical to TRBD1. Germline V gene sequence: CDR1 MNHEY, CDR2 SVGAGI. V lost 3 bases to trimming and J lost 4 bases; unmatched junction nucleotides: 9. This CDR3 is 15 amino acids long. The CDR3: CASSYFTGELYEQYF. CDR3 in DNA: TGTGCCAGCAGTTATTTTACAGGGGAACTTTACGAGCAGTACTTC.

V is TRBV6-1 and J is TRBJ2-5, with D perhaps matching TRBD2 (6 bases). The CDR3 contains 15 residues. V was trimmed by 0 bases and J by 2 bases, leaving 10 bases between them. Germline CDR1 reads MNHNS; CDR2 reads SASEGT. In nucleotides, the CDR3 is TGTGCCAGCAGTGAAGCGCGGGGCAAGCAAGAGACCCAGTACTTC. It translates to CASSEARGKQETQYF.

In nucleotides, the CDR3 is TGTGCCAGCAGCCAACCAGACGGGAGGGCCCAGCATTTT. As protein: CASSQPDGRAQHF. The gene calls are TRBV11-2 and TRBJ1-5; no clear D gene. V lost 5 bases to trimming and J lost 11 bases, with 16 bases between them. This CDR3 spans 13 amino acids. Per the germline V gene, CDR1 is SGHAT and CDR2 is FQNNGV.

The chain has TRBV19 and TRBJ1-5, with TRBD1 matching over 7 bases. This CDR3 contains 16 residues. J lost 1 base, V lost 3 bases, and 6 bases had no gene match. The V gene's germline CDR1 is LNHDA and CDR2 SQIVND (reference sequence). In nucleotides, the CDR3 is TGTGCCAGTAGTATGAATCAGGGGGTCAGCAATCAGCCCCAGCATTTT. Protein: CASSMNQGVSNQPQHF.